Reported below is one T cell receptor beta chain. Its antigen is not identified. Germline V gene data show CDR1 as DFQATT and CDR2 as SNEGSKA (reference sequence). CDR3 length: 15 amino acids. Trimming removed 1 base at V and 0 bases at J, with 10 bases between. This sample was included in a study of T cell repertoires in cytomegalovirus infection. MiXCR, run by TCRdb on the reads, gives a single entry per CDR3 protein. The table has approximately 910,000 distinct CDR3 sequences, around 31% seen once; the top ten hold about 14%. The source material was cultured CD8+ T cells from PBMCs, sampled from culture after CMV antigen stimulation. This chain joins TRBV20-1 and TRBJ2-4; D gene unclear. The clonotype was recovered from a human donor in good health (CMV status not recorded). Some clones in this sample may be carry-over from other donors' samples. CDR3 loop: CSARVWKLAKNIQYF. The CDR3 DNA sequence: TGCAGTGCTAGAGTTTGGAAACTAGCCAAAAACATTCAGTACTTC.